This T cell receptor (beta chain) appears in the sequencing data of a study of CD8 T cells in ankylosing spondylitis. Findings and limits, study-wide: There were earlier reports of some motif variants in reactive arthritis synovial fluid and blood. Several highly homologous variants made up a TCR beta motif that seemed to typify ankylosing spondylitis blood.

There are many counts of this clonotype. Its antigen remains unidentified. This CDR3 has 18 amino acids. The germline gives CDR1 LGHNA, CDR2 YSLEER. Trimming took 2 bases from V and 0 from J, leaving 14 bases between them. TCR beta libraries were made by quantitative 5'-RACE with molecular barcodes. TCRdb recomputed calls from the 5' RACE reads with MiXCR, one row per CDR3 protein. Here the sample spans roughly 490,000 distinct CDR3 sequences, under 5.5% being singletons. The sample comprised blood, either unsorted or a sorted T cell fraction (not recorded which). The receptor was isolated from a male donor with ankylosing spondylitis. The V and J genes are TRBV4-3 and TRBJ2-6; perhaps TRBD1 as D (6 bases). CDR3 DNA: TGCGCCAGCAGCCAAAGACCGGGACACAACTCTGGGGCCAACGTCCTGACTTTC. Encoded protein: CASSQRPGHNSGANVLTF.